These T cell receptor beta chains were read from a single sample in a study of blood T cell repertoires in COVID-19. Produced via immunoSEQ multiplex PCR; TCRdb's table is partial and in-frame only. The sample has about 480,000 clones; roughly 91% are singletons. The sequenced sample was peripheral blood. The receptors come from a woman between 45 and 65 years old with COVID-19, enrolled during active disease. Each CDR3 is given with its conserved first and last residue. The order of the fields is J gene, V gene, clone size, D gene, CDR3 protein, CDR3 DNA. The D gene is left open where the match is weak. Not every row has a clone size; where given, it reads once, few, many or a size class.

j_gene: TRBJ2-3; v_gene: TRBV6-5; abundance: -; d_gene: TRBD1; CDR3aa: CATQGTLRDTQYF; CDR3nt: TGTGCCACACAGGGGACCCTGCGAGATACGCAGTATTTT
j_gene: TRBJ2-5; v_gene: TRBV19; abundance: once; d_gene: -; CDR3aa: CASSNGGSQETQYF; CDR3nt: TGTGCCAGTAGTAACGGGGGTTCACAAGAGACCCAGTACTTC
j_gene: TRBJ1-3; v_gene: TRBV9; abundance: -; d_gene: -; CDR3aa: CASSVGRHSGNTIYF; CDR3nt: TGTGCCAGCAGCGTAGGGAGGCACTCTGGAAACACCATATATTTT
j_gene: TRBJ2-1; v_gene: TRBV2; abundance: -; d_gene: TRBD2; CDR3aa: CASSEAGGLEGENNEQFF; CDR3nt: TGTGCCAGCAGTGAAGCGGGGGGACTAGAGGGGGAGAACAATGAGCAGTTCTTC
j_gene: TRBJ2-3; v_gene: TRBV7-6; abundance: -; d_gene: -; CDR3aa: CASSPHQGSTDTQYF; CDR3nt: TGTGCCAGCAGCCCTCATCAGGGGAGCACAGATACGCAGTATTTT
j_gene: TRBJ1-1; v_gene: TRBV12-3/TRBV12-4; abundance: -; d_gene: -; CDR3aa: CASSLTQGTEAFF; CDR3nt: TGTGCCAGCAGTTTGACCCAGGGGACTGAAGCTTTCTTT
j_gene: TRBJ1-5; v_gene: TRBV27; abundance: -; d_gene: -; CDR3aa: CASSLSIMGQPQHF; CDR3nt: TGTGCCAGCAGTTTATCGATAATGGGCCAGCCCCAGCATTTT
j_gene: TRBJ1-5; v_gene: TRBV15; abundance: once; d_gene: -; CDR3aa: CATSGTKGGNQPQHF; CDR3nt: TGTGCCACCAGCGGCACCAAGGGGGGCAATCAGCCCCAGCATTTT
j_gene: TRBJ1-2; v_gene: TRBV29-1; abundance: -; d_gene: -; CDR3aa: CSVSPDSLEGYTF; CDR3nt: TGCAGCGTTAGCCCCGACAGTCTAGAGGGCTACACCTTC
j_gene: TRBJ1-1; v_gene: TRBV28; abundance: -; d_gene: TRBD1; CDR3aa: CASQPGTGVLVETEAFF; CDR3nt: TGTGCCAGCCAACCCGGGACAGGGGTTTTAGTGGAAACTGAAGCTTTCTTT
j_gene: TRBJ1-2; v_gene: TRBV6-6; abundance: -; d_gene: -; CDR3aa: CASSSQSVHSGYTF; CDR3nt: TGTGCCAGCAGTTCCCAATCTGTCCATAGTGGCTACACCTTC
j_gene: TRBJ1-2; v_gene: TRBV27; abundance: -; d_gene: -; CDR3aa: CASSFTGNDGYTF; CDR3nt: TGTGCCAGCAGTTTTACAGGGAATGATGGCTACACCTTC
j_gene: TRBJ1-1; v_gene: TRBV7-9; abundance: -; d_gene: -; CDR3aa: CASSQRGDNEAFF; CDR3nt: TGTGCCAGCAGCCAACGAGGGGACAATGAAGCTTTCTTT
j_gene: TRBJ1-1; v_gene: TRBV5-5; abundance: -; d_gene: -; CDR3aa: CASSFRGVDTEAFF; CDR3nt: TGTGCCAGCAGCTTCAGGGGTGTGGACACTGAAGCTTTCTTT
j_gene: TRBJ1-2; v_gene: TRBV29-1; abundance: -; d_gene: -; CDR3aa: CSAETAIYGYTF; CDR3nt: TGCAGCGCGGAGACAGCGATCTATGGCTACACCTTC
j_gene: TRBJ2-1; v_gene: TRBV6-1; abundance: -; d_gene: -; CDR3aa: CASSEGDTYNEQFF; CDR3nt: TGTGCCAGCAGTGAAGGAGACACATACAATGAGCAGTTCTTC
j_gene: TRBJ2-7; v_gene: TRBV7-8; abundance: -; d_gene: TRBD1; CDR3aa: CASSLHFPGQGRFEQYF; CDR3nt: TGTGCCAGCAGCTTACATTTCCCGGGACAGGGGAGGTTCGAGCAGTACTTC
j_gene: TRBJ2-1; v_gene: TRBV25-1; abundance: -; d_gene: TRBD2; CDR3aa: CASSAPSRGGRNEQFF; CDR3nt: TGTGCCAGCAGTGCCCCGAGCCGCGGGGGGAGGAATGAGCAGTTCTTC
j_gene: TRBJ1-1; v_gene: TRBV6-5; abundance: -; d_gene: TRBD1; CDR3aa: CASSYRTGGTEAFF; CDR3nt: TGTGCCAGCAGTTACCGGACAGGGGGGACTGAAGCTTTCTTT
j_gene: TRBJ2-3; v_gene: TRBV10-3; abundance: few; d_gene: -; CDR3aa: CAISPAGDTDTQYF; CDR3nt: TGTGCCATCAGTCCGGCCGGGGACACAGATACGCAGTATTTT
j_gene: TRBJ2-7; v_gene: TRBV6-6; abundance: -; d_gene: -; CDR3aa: CASSFGQLRQYF; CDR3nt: TGTGCCAGCAGTTTTGGACAATTAAGGCAGTACTTC
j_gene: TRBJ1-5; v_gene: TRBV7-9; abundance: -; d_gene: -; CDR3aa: CASSPAGIGNQPQHF; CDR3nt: TGTGCCAGCAGCCCTGCGGGAATTGGCAATCAGCCCCAGCATTTT
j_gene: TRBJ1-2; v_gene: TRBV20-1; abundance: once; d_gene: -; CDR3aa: CSARPVYGYTF; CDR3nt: TGCAGTGCTAGGCCGGTGTATGGCTACACCTTC
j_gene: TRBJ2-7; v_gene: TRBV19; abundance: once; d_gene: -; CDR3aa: CASSMGGHGEQYF; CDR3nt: TGTGCCAGTAGTATGGGGGGGCATGGCGAGCAGTACTTC
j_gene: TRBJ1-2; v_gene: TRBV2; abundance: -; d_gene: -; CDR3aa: CASMGLEDGYTF; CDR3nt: TGTGCCAGCATGGGACTCGAAGATGGCTACACCTTC
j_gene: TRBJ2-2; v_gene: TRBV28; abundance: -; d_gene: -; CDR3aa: CASSFQRGQNTGELFF; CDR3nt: TGTGCCAGCAGTTTTCAGCGGGGACAGAACACCGGGGAGCTGTTTTTT
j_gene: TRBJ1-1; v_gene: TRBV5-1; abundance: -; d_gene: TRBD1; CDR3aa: CASSWVRDSASEAFF; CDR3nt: TGCGCCAGCAGCTGGGTCCGGGACAGTGCCTCAGAAGCTTTCTTT
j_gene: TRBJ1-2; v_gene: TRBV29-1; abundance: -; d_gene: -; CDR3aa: CSVDSQEVYGYTF; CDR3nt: TGCAGCGTTGATTCCCAGGAGGTCTATGGCTACACCTTC
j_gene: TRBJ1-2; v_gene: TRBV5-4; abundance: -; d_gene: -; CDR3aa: CASSLSGSRKVYGYTF; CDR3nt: TGTGCCAGCAGCTTGTCCGGGTCCCGAAAGGTCTATGGCTACACCTTC
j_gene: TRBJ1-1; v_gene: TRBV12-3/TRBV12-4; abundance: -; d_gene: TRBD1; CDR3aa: CASGQGAAFF; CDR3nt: TGTGCCAGCGGACAGGGGGCAGCTTTCTTT
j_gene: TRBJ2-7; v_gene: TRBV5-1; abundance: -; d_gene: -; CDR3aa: CASSLGRTLDEQYF; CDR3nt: TGCGCCAGCAGCTTGGGACGGACTCTCGACGAGCAGTACTTC
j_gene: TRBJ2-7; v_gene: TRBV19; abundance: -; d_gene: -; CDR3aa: CASSIGSLYEQYF; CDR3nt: TGTGCCAGTAGTATAGGCTCACTCTACGAGCAGTACTTC
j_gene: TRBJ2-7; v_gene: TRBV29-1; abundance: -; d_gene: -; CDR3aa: CSVSRADEQYF; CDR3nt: TGCAGCGTTAGCAGGGCCGACGAGCAGTACTTC
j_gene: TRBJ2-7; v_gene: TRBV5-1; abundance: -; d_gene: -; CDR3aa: CASSLVSGESDEQYF; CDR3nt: TGCGCCAGCAGCTTGGTCTCGGGGGAATCGGACGAGCAGTACTTC
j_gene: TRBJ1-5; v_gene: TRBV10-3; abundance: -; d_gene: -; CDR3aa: CAIGQGRGSGNQPQHF; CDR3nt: TGTGCCATCGGGCAGGGGAGGGGTTCGGGCAATCAGCCCCAGCATTTT
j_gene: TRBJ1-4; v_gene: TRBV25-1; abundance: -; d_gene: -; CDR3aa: CASSPTGHPIEKLFF; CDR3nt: TGTGCCAGCAGTCCCACAGGCCACCCTATCGAAAAACTGTTTTTT
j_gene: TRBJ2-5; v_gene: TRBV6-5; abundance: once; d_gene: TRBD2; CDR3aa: CATRLAGGRETQYF; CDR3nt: TGTGCCACGCGACTAGCGGGGGGGAGAGAGACCCAGTACTTC
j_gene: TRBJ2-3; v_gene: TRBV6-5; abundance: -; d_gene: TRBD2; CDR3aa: CASKPGGAEADTQYF; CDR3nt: TGTGCCAGCAAACCCGGGGGGGCTGAAGCAGATACGCAGTATTTT
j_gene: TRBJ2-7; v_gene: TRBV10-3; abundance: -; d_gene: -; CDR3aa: CAISPDSYEQYF; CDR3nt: TGTGCCATTTCTCCCGACAGCTACGAGCAGTACTTC
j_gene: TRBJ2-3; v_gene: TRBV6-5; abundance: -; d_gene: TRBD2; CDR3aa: CASRTSGGTDTQYF; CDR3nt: TGTGCCAGCAGGACTAGCGGTGGCACAGATACGCAGTATTTT
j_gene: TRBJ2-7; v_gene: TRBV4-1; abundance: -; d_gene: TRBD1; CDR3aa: CASRRQGVISYEQYF; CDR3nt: TGCGCCAGCAGGCGACAGGGCGTTATCTCCTACGAGCAGTACTTC
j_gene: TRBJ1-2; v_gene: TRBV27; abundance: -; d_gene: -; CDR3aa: CASSLLLPGENGYTF; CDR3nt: TGTGCCAGCAGTTTATTACTCCCAGGGGAGAATGGCTACACCTTC
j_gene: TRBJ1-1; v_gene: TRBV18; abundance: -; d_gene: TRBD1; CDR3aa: CASSSEKIGTGFPEAFF; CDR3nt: TGTGCCAGCTCAAGCGAGAAGATCGGGACAGGATTCCCTGAAGCTTTCTTT
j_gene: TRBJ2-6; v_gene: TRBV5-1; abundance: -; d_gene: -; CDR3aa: CASSPDIFSSGANVLTF; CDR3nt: TGCGCCAGCAGCCCGGACATCTTCAGCTCTGGGGCCAACGTCCTGACTTTC
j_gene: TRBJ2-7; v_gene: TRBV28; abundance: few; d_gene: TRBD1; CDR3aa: CASIHAGTGVREQYF; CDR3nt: TGTGCCAGCATTCACGCCGGGACAGGGGTGAGGGAGCAGTACTTC
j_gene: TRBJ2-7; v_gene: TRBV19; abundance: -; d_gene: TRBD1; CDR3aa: CASSTGTGVYEQYF; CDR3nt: TGTGCCAGTAGTACCGGGACAGGGGTTTACGAGCAGTACTTC
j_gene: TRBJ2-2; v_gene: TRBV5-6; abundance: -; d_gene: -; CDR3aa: CASSGTAGELFF; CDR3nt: TGTGCCAGCAGCGGGACTGCCGGGGAGCTGTTTTTT
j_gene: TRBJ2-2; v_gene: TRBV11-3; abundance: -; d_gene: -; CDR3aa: CASSPPVPTGELFF; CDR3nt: TGTGCCAGCAGCCCGCCGGTACCCACCGGGGAGCTGTTTTTT
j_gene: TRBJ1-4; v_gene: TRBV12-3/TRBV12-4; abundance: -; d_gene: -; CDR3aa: CASSSLQGEKLFF; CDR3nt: TGTGCCAGCAGCTCCCTGCAGGGTGAAAAACTGTTTTTT
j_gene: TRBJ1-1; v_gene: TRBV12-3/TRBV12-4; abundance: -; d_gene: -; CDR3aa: CASSSPGVAFF; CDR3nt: TGTGCCAGCAGTTCTCCAGGGGTTGCTTTCTTT
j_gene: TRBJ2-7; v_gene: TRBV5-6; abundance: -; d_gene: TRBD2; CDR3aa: CASSLGPSGGAISYEQYF; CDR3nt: TGTGCCAGCAGCTTGGGGCCTAGCGGGGGCGCTATCTCCTACGAGCAGTACTTC
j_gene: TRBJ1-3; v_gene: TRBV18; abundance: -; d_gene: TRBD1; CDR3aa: CASSPGQSSGNTIYF; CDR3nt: TGTGCCAGCTCACCGGGACAGAGCTCTGGAAACACCATATATTTT
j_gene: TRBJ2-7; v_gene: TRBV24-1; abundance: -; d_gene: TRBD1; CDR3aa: CATLGPGTADYEQYF; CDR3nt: TGTGCCACCCTGGGGCCCGGGACAGCCGACTACGAGCAGTACTTC
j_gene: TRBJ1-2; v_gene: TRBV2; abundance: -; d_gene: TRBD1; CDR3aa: CASSGETGAVSYGYTF; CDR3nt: TGTGCCAGCAGTGGAGAGACAGGGGCTGTATCCTATGGCTACACCTTC
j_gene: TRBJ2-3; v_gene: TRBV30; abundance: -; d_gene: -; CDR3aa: CAWSSGLATDTQYF; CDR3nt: TGTGCCTGGAGTTCGGGGCTAGCGACGGATACGCAGTATTTT
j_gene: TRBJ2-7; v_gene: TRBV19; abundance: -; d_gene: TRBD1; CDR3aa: CASSVTGTGSAGSYEQYF; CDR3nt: TGTGCCAGTAGTGTCACCGGGACAGGGTCTGCCGGCTCCTACGAGCAGTACTTC
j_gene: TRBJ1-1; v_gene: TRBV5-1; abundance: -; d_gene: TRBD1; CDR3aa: CASSFDSGGTEAFF; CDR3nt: TGCGCCAGCAGCTTCGATTCAGGGGGCACTGAAGCTTTCTTT